These T cell receptor beta chains were read from a single sample in a study of CD8+ T cells in alopecia areata. Some clones are missing from TCRdb's copy, which holds only in-frame ones; the method was immunoSEQ multiplex PCR. The data show about 270,000 clones, around three fifths seen once. Sequencing used CD4+ T cells sorted from blood, obtained around week 54, from a patient treated with tofacitinib. These receptors were obtained from a human donor with alopecia areata. Both conserved end residues are part of each CDR3. Fields, in order: clone size, D gene, J gene, V gene, CDR3 DNA, CDR3 protein. D genes are given only for firm matches. Size values are once, few and many counts, or a class for expanded clones, and some rows have none.

NA | NA | TRBJ1-2 | TRBV29-1 | TGCAGCGTTGAAGGGGGGCGCAGCTATGGCTACACCTTC | CSVEGGRSYGYTF
NA | TRBD1 | TRBJ2-7 | TRBV5-1 | TGCGCCAGCAGCTTACGGACAGGGGGCATCGAGCAGTACTTC | CASSLRTGGIEQYF
NA | TRBD1 | TRBJ1-1 | TRBV29-1 | TGCAGCCTGCGGACAGGGGGCTTTACTGAAGCTTTCTTT | CSLRTGGFTEAFF
NA | NA | TRBJ1-5 | TRBV30 | TGTGCCTTCCAAACTGGGACACAGAATCAGCCCCAGCATTTT | CAFQTGTQNQPQHF
NA | NA | TRBJ2-5 | TRBV18 | TGTGCCAGCTCACGACCGGGGATGAGAGAGACCCAGTACTTC | CASSRPGMRETQYF
few | TRBD1 | TRBJ1-1 | TRBV29-1 | TGCAGCGTTCAAAAGGGGACAGGACCGAACACTGAAGCTTTCTTT | CSVQKGTGPNTEAFF
NA | NA | TRBJ1-2 | TRBV2 | TGTGCCAGCAGTGAGGGACGCCGAAACTATGGCTACACCTTC | CASSEGRRNYGYTF
NA | NA | TRBJ2-1 | TRBV29-1 | TGCAGCGTGGGGAAGAGCTCCTACAATGAGCAGTTCTTC | CSVGKSSYNEQFF
NA | NA | TRBJ1-2 | TRBV9 | TGTGCCAGCAGCGTAGAGAGTAGAGGATCTGGCTACACCTTC | CASSVESRGSGYTF
NA | TRBD1 | TRBJ2-7 | TRBV19 | TGTGCCAGTAGTGCAGGGGGAACCTACGAGCAGTACTTC | CASSAGGTYEQYF
few | TRBD1 | TRBJ2-7 | TRBV7-6 | TGTGCCAGCAGCTCGACAGGGATAACCTACGAGCAGTACTTC | CASSSTGITYEQYF